This is a list of T cell receptor beta chains from one sample in a study of shared clonotypes between healthy human individuals. Some clones are missing from TCRdb's copy, which holds only in-frame ones; the method was immunoSEQ multiplex PCR. Of some 2,100,000 clones in the sample, 85% to 95% are singletons; the top ten hold 1.5% to 2%. The sample consisted of naive CD8+ T cells from PBMCs. The receptors originated from a man aged 18 to 30 in good health. Some clones in this sample may be carry-over from other donors' samples. Each CDR3 is given with its conserved first and last residue. A D gene is named only where the DNA matches it firmly. Size tells how often a clone was seen (once, few, many) or the class of an expanded clone, and some rows leave it out.

>.|TRBJ1-4|.|TRBV5-8
CASSIGQLSATNEKLFF
TGTGCCAGCAGCATAGGACAGCTTTCTGCAACTAATGAAAAACTGTTTTTT
>TRBD2|TRBJ2-1|.|TRBV7-2
CASSRLAGGRNEQFF
TGTGCCAGCAGCCGTCTAGCGGGAGGGAGGAATGAGCAGTTCTTC
>.|TRBJ2-4|.|TRBV27
CASSVSGQGKNIQYF
TGTGCCAGCAGTGTAAGCGGCCAGGGTAAAAACATTCAGTACTTC
>.|TRBJ1-5|.|TRBV28
CASSLQGGNQPQHF
TGTGCCAGCAGTTTACAGGGTGGCAATCAGCCCCAGCATTTT
>.|TRBJ1-6|.|TRBV6-6
CASSYALAVSPLHF
TGTGCCAGCAGTTACGCGTTGGCGGTGTCACCCCTCCACTTT
>.|TRBJ2-2|.|TRBV7-3
CASSPIGGGSDTGELFF
TGTGCCAGCAGTCCCATCGGGGGTGGGAGTGACACCGGGGAGCTGTTTTTT
>TRBD2|TRBJ2-1|.|TRBV4-1
CASSQPRGGVYEQFF
TGCGCCAGCAGCCAACCCCGGGGAGGGGTCTATGAGCAGTTCTTC
>.|TRBJ2-4|.|TRBV5-4
CASSLRDTKNIQYF
TGTGCCAGCAGCCTCCGGGACACCAAAAACATTCAGTACTTC
>.|TRBJ1-1|.|TRBV4-1
CASSQDPPAVTTEAFF
TGCGCCAGCAGCCAAGATCCCCCAGCGGTAACCACTGAAGCTTTCTTT
>TRBD2|TRBJ2-5|.|TRBV7-9
CASSSRLAGALGAQYF
TGTGCCAGCAGCTCCAGACTAGCGGGAGCCCTCGGGGCCCAGTACTTC
>.|TRBJ2-7|.|TRBV15
CATSSDYSYEQYF
TGTGCCACCAGCAGCGACTACTCCTACGAGCAGTACTTC
>TRBD2|TRBJ2-1|.|TRBV9
CASSPSPRREGSDEQFF
TGTGCCAGCAGCCCCTCCCCCAGGCGGGAGGGATCGGATGAGCAGTTCTTC
>.|TRBJ2-7|.|TRBV18
CASSPRDRLYEQYF
TGTGCCAGCTCACCGCGGGACAGACTCTACGAGCAGTACTTC
>.|TRBJ1-1|.|TRBV6-1
CASRSVRVNTEAFF
TGTGCCAGCAGGTCCGTCAGGGTGAACACTGAAGCTTTCTTT
>TRBD1|TRBJ2-2|.|TRBV11-2
CASSLDNLRTGGANTGELFF
TGTGCCAGCAGCTTAGACAACTTACGGACAGGGGGCGCGAACACCGGGGAGCTGTTTTTT
>.|TRBJ2-2|.|TRBV2
CATSLGLQNTGELFF
TGTGCCACCTCCCTGGGACTTCAGAACACCGGGGAGCTGTTTTTT
>.|TRBJ2-1|.|TRBV30
CAGEHNEQFF
TGTGCCGGCGAACACAATGAGCAGTTCTTC
>TRBD2|TRBJ2-1|.|TRBV6-1
CASSARGGYEQFF
TGTGCCAGCAGTGCCCGGGGAGGGTATGAGCAGTTCTTC
>TRBD2|TRBJ2-7|.|TRBV28
CASSSRGLAGGPGEQYF
TGTGCCAGCAGTTCTCGTGGACTAGCGGGAGGGCCCGGTGAGCAGTACTTC
>TRBD1|TRBJ1-5|once|TRBV28
CASSFIQGAGQPQHF
TGTGCCAGCAGTTTCATTCAGGGGGCGGGTCAGCCCCAGCATTTT
>TRBD2|TRBJ2-1|.|TRBV27
CASSSTSLFFEEQFF
TGTGCCAGCAGTTCGACTAGCCTTTTCTTCGAAGAGCAGTTCTTC
>TRBD2|TRBJ2-2|.|TRBV28
CASTPLGLAGARPGTGELFF
TGTGCCAGCACTCCTCTCGGGCTAGCGGGAGCTCGCCCGGGGACCGGGGAGCTGTTTTTT
>TRBD1|TRBJ2-7|.|TRBV30
CAWSAWDRVEDEQYF
TGTGCCTGGAGTGCCTGGGACAGGGTTGAAGACGAGCAGTACTTC
>.|TRBJ2-1|.|TRBV27
CASSLGGSYNEQFF
TGTGCCAGCAGTCTCGGAGGCAGCTACAATGAGCAGTTCTTC
>.|TRBJ1-5|.|TRBV28
CASSPLDSSNQPQHF
TGTGCCAGCAGTCCCCTGGACAGTAGCAATCAGCCCCAGCATTTT
>TRBD2|TRBJ2-7|.|TRBV28
CASSPGLAEPYEQYF
TGTGCCAGCAGTCCCGGACTAGCGGAGCCCTACGAGCAGTACTTC
>TRBD2|TRBJ2-1|.|TRBV27
CASSLGTSGRWEQFF
TGTGCCAGCAGTTTGGGGACTAGCGGGAGGTGGGAGCAGTTCTTC
>.|TRBJ1-1|once|TRBV9
CASSENLMNTEAFF
TGTGCCAGCAGCGAAAACCTCATGAACACTGAAGCTTTCTTT
>TRBD2|TRBJ2-1|.|TRBV9
CASSVDPSGRAAYNEQFF
TGTGCCAGCAGCGTAGACCCTAGCGGGCGGGCGGCCTACAATGAGCAGTTCTTC
>.|TRBJ2-5|.|TRBV27
CASSFWAGRETQYF
TGTGCCAGCAGTTTTTGGGCGGGAAGGGAGACCCAGTACTTC
>.|TRBJ2-1|once|TRBV28
CASSEGRAGVMGQDEQFF
TGTGCCAGCAGTGAGGGGAGAGCCGGGGTAATGGGTCAGGATGAGCAGTTCTTC
>TRBD2|TRBJ2-7|.|TRBV11-3
CASSSNPSGSTSYEQYF
TGTGCCAGCAGCTCCAATCCTAGCGGGAGTACGTCCTACGAGCAGTACTTC
>TRBD1|TRBJ2-5|.|TRBV6-4
CASSDSKEQGALFRETQYF
TGTGCCAGCAGTGACTCTAAAGAACAGGGGGCGCTTTTTAGAGAGACCCAGTACTTC
>.|TRBJ2-5|.|TRBV23-1
CARNPHSQYF
TGCGCCAGAAACCCCCATTCACAGTACTTC
>.|TRBJ2-2|.|TRBV5-1
CASSFIEITGELFF
TGCGCCAGCAGCTTTATAGAGATCACCGGGGAGCTGTTTTTT
>.|TRBJ2-5|.|TRBV7-9
CASSFEGQETQYF
TGTGCCAGCAGCTTTGAGGGCCAAGAGACCCAGTACTTC
>.|TRBJ2-2|.|TRBV29-1
CSVYGRATGELFF
TGCAGCGTTTACGGCAGGGCCACCGGGGAGCTGTTTTTT
>.|TRBJ2-7|.|TRBV27
CASRKDPSRKLSYEQYF
TGTGCCAGCAGGAAAGACCCTAGTAGGAAATTATCCTACGAGCAGTACTTC
>.|TRBJ2-1|.|TRBV2
CASSLTDEQFF
TGTGCCAGCAGCTTGACGGATGAGCAGTTCTTC
>.|TRBJ1-2|.|TRBV2
CAIPPRGYGYTF
TGTGCCATTCCCCCCCGGGGCTATGGCTACACCTTC
>.|TRBJ1-1|.|TRBV6-4
CASSDVGIGDTEAFF
TGTGCCAGCAGTGACGTAGGGATCGGGGACACTGAAGCTTTCTTT
>.|TRBJ2-7|.|TRBV29-1
CSAQGIPSYEQYF
TGCAGCGCCCAGGGGATCCCCTCCTACGAGCAGTACTTC
>.|TRBJ2-7|.|TRBV29-1
CPREQGIGEQYF
TGCCCGCGAGAGCAGGGGATAGGGGAGCAGTACTTC
>.|TRBJ2-3|.|TRBV6-1
CASRTGQGRDTQYF
TGTGCCAGCCGGACGGGGCAGGGTAGAGATACGCAGTATTTT
>.|TRBJ2-1|once|TRBV6-5
CASSFTSINEQFF
TGTGCCAGCAGTTTCACTAGTATAAATGAGCAGTTCTTC
>TRBD2|TRBJ2-7|few|TRBV13
CASSLGTSGPYEQYF
TGTGCCAGCAGCCTCGGGACTAGCGGCCCCTACGAGCAGTACTTC
>TRBD2|TRBJ2-1|.|TRBV7-3
CASSLSSGRYNEQFF
TGTGCCAGCAGCTTATCTAGCGGGAGATACAATGAGCAGTTCTTC
>TRBD2|TRBJ2-3|.|TRBV4-1
CASSQTSGTDTQYF
TGCGCCAGCAGCCAAACTAGCGGCACAGATACGCAGTATTTT
>.|TRBJ2-7|.|TRBV27
CASGTRDTAYEQYF
TGTGCCAGCGGTACCCGGGACACAGCCTACGAGCAGTACTTC
>TRBD1|TRBJ2-3|once|TRBV7-8
CASSLTTGFLPTDTQYF
TGTGCCAGCAGCTTAACGACAGGGTTTCTCCCCACAGATACGCAGTATTTT
>.|TRBJ1-2|.|TRBV27
CASSSIGAVRSYNYGYTF
TGTGCCAGCAGTTCCATCGGAGCGGTGCGATCCTATAACTATGGCTACACCTTC